A single sample gave rise to the 7 T cell receptor beta chains below, sequenced in a study of cytomegalovirus exposure and HLA in healthy donors. The PCR used 60 Vbeta and 13 Jbeta primers. Profiled with immunoSEQ multiplex PCR; TCRdb holds only in-frame clones, not every one. The listing records roughly 200,000 clones. Sequenced input: PBMCs. These TCRs come from a girl aged 2-9 years in good health and CMV-seropositive.

The rearrangement links TRBV29-1 to TRBJ2-2; a weak D match, TRBD1 (6 bases). This CDR3 has 12 residues. V was shortened by 6 bases and J by 6 bases, with 11 bases between the two germline ends. CDR1 and CDR2 (germline): SQVTM, ANQGSEA. The CDR3 protein is CSVSQGPGELFF. The DNA of the CDR3 is TGCAGCGTATCACAGGGTCCCGGGGAGCTGTTTTTT.

The chain links TRBV29-1 to TRBJ1-2; 9 nucleotides agree with TRBD1. Germline V gene sequence: CDR1 SQVTM, CDR2 ANQGSEA. CDR3 length equals 14 residues. Losses at the gene ends were 4 bases for V and 6 bases for J; bases not matched to a gene: 9. Here the CDR3 DNA reads TGCAGCGTTGTATTGTTAGGGACAGGGCATGGCTACACCTTC. It codes for CSVVLLGTGHGYTF.

The CDR3 DNA follows: TGTGCCAGCAGGGGACAGGGGGTGGTGCACAATGAGCAGTTCTTC. It yields the protein CASRGQGVVHNEQFF. The chain links TRBV6-1 to TRBJ2-1, with 11 bases matching TRBD1. The ends lost 6 bases at V and 5 bases at J; junction bases unmatched: 6. Per the germline V gene, CDR1 is MNHNS and CDR2 is SASEGT. The CDR3 covers 15 residues.

The chain links TRBV28 to TRBJ1-4, with D maybe TRBD1 (6 bases). Germline V lookup: CDR1 MDHEN, CDR2 SYDVKM. This CDR3 is built from 12 residues. Trimming removed 9 bases from V and 5 bases from J, with 10 bases in between. The CDR3: CASYRENEKLFF. DNA of the CDR3: TGTGCCAGTTACAGGGAGAATGAAAAACTGTTTTTT.

The V gene is TRBV6-6, the J gene TRBJ1-2, with D unresolved. The CDR3 covers 14 residues. V dropped 10 bases and J dropped 8 bases, with 23 bases sitting between them. Per the germline V gene, CDR1 is MNHNY and CDR2 is SVGAGI (reference sequence). The CDR3 loop reads CATRKSSSGHGYTF. The CDR3 DNA reads TGTGCCACCAGAAAAAGTTCGAGTGGGCACGGCTACACCTTC.

The chain uses TRBV20-1 and TRBJ1-2; D may be TRBD1 (5 bases). CDR3 length: 10 residues. CDR1 and CDR2 from the germline V gene are DFQATT and SNEGSKA (reference sequence). The V end lost 6 bases, the J end lost 7 bases, and 9 bases lay between the germline ends. The CDR3 DNA reads TGCAGTGCGCAGGGTTTTGGCTACACCTTC. Protein product: CSAQGFGYTF.

V usage is TRBV21-1 and J usage is TRBJ2-2; the table gives TRBD1 as D, unverified against the DNA. TRBV21-1 is listed as a pseudogene. The CDR3 covers 15 residues. The CDR3, as DNA: TGTGCCACCGGTCGGACAGGGGGTAAGGACGGGGAGCTGTTTTTT. Translated: CATGRTGGKDGELFF.